This T cell receptor (beta chain) was recovered during a study of T-cell memory formation after mild COVID-19 (dated by TCRdb to about 2021). For the study in its entirety: Most TCR sequence clusters were specific to one of the two donors. In a couple of donors, T-cell clones that expanded and contracted after mild COVID-19 were tracked by sequencing TCRalpha and TCRbeta repertoires over time. The cohort was made up of two young adult volunteers, one female and one male, who were previously healthy. Study-level results and caveats: Clones contracting from day 15 to 85 had balanced CD4/CD8 phenotypes, while a second wave expanding from day 15 to 37 was biased towards CD4+. Some responding clones were found in pre-infection memory, which suggests that pre-existing cross-reactive memory T cells took part in the SARS-CoV-2 response. Only two mild cases were covered by the study, and larger cohorts that include severe cases with pre-infection samples were considered necessary. Contracting CD4+ clones turned up mainly in the CM and EM memory subsets, whereas EMRA was where CD8+ clones were enriched. SARS-CoV-2 specificity of the second-wave clones peaking on day 37 was not confirmed.

A remark on this clonotype: Its recognized antigen is unknown. Within one base of it there is no much larger clone, and no base qualities were kept.

For sequencing, an Illumina NovaSeq 6000 was employed. cDNA libraries for TCRalpha and TCRbeta were prepared by 5'RACE using constant-segment primers, with sample barcodes and unique molecular identifiers added. RNA was extracted from every sample with Trizol reagent. Libraries were amplified in two PCR steps, with a second sample barcode and Illumina TruSeq adapters added in the second step. The libraries were sequenced on an Illumina NovaSeq using 2 x 150 bp paired-end reads. Concerning the study's data processing: The reads were demultiplexed and collapsed into UMI-guided consensus sequences using migec v1.2.7. Using mixcr v2.1.11, UMI consensuses were aligned to TRA and TRB V and J templates and then assembled into clonotypes. Clonotypes were classified as expanded or contracted when called significant by both edgeR and NoisET, with noise models trained on biological replicates. For edgeR calls, the thresholds were a false discovery rate-adjusted p below 0.01 and a log2 fold-change of 1. As an exploratory analysis of dynamics, max-normalized trajectories of the 1000 most abundant clonotypes were examined by PCA with hierarchical clustering. Each responding clone was given a CD4 or CD8 phenotype based on the CD4+ and CD8+ repertoires, which had been sequenced separately. TCRdb's own reprocessing of the public reads used fastp at Q25 and MiXCR and kept productive beta chains. CDR3 protein sequences are deduplicated, and each keeps its most common genes and DNA. What appears here as the V and J calls and clone size reflects TCRdb's work, not the paper's. The sample contains about 470,000 distinct CDR3 sequences, more than 20% of them found a single time. In total, the top ten clones hold approximately 12% of the sample.

Ficoll-Paque density gradient centrifugation was the method used to isolate PBMCs. V is shortened by 0 bases, J by 10 bases, and the region joining them spans 9 bases. The cysteine opens and the phenylalanine closes a CDR3 of 12 amino acids. CDR3 DNA is the only sequence kept; it has 36 bases, read in frame from the first base. Sequenced material: PBMCs or a T cell subset sorted from them (not recorded which). This TCR was recovered from an adult woman who had mild COVID-19 (a few samples of this study predate the infection). The sample titles of this study are shuffled in the database, so cell type and time point are left out; the donor was told from shared clones. The V gene is TRBV23-1 and the J gene is TRBJ2-5, with the D gene call left open. TRBV23-1 is given ORF status, its function remaining uncertain. The CDR3 region: CASSQSFRLQYF. The nucleotide sequence is TGCGCCAGCAGTCAATCTTTCCGCCTCCAGTACTTC.